The clone carrying this TCR beta chain came up a few times. Its antigen is not identified. The sample is drawn from a study of cytomegalovirus exposure and HLA in healthy donors. Findings of the study overall: TCR beta V- and J-gene trimming was later associated with a missense DCLRE1C variant.

Losses at the gene ends were 4 bases for V and 0 bases for J; bases not matched to a gene: 3. CDR1 and CDR2 (germline): ENHRY, SYGVKD. This CDR3 comprises 16 residues. Both 60 Vbeta primers and 13 Jbeta primers went into the PCR. This table comes from immunoSEQ multiplex PCR, and its TCRdb copy is limited to in-frame clones, with some not included. The table lists about 200,000 clones, roughly 84% of them singletons. The chain is built from TRBV10-3 and TRBJ2-2; 9 bases agree with TRBD2. The sample comprised PBMCs. This clonotype was sampled from a man aged 45-65 years in good health and CMV-seronegative. The CDR3 is CAISGSGSANTGELFF. CDR3 nucleotide sequence: TGTGCCATCAGTGGTAGCGGGAGCGCGAACACCGGGGAGCTGTTTTTT.